This TCR beta chain was recorded in a study of blood T cells in healthy people across ages. Study results and caveats: For the donors, CMV status was unknown and possibly confounded expanded clonotype changes. There were more naive CD4+ cells and higher diversity in long-lived donors than in aged donors.

Extracted total RNA amounted to at least 5.5 micrograms for each sample. A second PCR of roughly 7 to 11 cycles used a sample-barcoded 5' primer and a J-beta primer mix. Per sample, CDR3-containing paired-end reads numbered at least 2.5 million. TCRdb re-analysed the 5' RACE reads in MiXCR, keeping a single row per CDR3 protein. Among 1.5 million to 2 million distinct CDR3 sequences listed, over 25% were seen once. This CDR3 is 15 amino acids long. Germline V lookup: CDR1 MNHEY, CDR2 SVGAGI. V lost 4 bases to trimming and J lost 2 bases, with 13 bases between them. Notes on this clonotype: Its antigen is unknown.

The chain uses TRBV6-5 and TRBJ2-3, with D unresolved. Sequences were obtained from blood. The receptor was derived from a woman in her 30s in good health. This chain's CDR3 is CASSSGRRYTDTQYF. CDR3 in DNA: TGTGCCAGCAGTTCAGGACGGCGATACACAGATACGCAGTATTTT.